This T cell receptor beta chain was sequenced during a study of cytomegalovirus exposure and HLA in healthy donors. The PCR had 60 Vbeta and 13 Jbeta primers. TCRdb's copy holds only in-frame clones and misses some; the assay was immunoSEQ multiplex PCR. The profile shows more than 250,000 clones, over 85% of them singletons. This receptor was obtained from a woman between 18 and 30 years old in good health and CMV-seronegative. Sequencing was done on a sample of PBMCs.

The CDR3 loop reads CASSLTSGVYEQYF. CDR3 DNA: TGTGCCAGCAGCTTGACTAGCGGGGTATACGAGCAGTACTTC. V gene TRBV11-2 combines with J gene TRBJ2-7; 11 bases align to TRBD2. Germline trimming cut 3 bases from V and 4 bases from J; bases unmatched to any gene: 2. Per the germline V gene, CDR1 is SGHAT and CDR2 is FQNNGV. The CDR3 is 14 residues long. The full variable domain, in which reference TRBV11-2 and TRBJ2-7 provide the parts outside the CDR3, is EAGVAQSPRYKIIEKRQSVAFWCNPISGHATLYWYQQILGQGPKLLIQFQNNGVVDDSQLPKDRFSAERLKGVDSTLKIQPAKLEDSAVYLCASSLTSGVYEQYFGPGTRLTVT.